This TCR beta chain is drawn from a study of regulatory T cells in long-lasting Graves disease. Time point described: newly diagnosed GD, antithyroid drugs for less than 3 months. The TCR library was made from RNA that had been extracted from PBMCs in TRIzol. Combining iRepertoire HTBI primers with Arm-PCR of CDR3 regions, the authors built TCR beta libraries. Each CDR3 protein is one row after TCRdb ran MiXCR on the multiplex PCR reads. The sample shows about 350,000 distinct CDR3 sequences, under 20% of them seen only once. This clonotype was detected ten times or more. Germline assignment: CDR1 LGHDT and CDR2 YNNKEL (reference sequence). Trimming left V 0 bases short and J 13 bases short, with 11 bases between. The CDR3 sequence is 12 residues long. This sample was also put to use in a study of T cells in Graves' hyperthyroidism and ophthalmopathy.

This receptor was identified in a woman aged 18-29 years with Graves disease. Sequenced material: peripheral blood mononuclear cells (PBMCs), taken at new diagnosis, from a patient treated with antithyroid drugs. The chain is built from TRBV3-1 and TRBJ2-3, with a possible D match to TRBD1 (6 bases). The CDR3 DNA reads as TGTGCCAGCAGCCAAGATCTAGGGGGAAAGTATTTT. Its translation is CASSQDLGGKYF.